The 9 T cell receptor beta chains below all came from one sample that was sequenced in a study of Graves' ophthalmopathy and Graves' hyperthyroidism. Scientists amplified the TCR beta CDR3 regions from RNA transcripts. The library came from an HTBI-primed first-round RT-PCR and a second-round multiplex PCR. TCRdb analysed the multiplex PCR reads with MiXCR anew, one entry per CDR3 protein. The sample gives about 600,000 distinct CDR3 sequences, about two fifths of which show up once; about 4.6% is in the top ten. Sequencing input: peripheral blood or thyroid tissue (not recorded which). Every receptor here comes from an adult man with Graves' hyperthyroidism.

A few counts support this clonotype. The CDR3 nucleotides read TGTGCCATCAGTGGAGCAGATACGCAGTATTTT. Translated, it gives CAISGADTQYF. The J gene is TRBJ2-3, the V gene TRBV10-3; the D is unclear. There are 11 residues in the CDR3. From germline, CDR1 is ENHRY and CDR2 SYGVKD. V shed 4 bases and J shed 4 bases, with 3 bases lying between them.

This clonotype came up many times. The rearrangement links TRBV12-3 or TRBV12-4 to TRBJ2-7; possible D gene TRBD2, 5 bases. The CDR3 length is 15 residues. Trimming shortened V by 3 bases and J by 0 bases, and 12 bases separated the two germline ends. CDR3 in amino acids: CASSFAGGLSYEQYF. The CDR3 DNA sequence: TGTGCCAGCAGTTTCGCCGGAGGCCTCTCCTACGAGCAGTACTTC.

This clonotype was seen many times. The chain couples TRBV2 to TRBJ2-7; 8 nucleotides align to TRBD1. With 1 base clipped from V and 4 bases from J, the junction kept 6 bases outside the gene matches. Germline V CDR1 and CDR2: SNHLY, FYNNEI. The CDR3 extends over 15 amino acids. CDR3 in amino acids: CASSEGRGQSYEQYF. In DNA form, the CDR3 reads TGTGCCAGCAGTGAAGGCAGGGGGCAGTCGTACGAGCAGTACTTC.

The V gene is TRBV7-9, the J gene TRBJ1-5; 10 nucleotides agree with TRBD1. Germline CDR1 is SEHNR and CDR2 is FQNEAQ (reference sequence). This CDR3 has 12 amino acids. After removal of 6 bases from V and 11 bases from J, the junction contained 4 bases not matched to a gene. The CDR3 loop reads CASRDRGETQHF. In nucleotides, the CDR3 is TGTGCCAGCAGGGACAGGGGGGAGACCCAGCATTTT.

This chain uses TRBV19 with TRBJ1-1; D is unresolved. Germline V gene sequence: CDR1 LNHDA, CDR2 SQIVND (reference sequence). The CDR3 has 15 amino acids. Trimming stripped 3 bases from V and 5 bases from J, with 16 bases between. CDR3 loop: CASSIKGEVGTEAFF. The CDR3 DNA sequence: TGTGCCAGTAGTATCAAGGGTGAAGTAGGAACTGAAGCTTTCTTT.

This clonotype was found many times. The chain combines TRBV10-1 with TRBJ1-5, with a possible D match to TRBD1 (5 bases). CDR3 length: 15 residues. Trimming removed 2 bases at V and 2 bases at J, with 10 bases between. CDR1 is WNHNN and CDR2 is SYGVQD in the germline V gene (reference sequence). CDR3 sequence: CASSERRVGNQPQHF. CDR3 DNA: TGCGCCAGCAGTGAGCGCAGGGTGGGCAATCAGCCCCAGCATTTT.

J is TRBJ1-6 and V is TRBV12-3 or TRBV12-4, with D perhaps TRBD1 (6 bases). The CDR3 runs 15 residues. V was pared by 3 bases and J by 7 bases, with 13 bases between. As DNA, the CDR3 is TGTGCCAGCAGTTTGAAACAGGGTCCGAATTCACCCCTCCACTTT. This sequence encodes CASSLKQGPNSPLHF.

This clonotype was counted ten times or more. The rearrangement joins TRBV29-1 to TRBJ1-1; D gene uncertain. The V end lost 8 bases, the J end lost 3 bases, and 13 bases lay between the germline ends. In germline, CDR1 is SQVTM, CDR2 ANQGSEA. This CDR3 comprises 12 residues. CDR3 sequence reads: CSTLGQDTEAFF. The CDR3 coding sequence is TGCAGCACCTTAGGGCAGGACACTGAAGCTTTCTTT.

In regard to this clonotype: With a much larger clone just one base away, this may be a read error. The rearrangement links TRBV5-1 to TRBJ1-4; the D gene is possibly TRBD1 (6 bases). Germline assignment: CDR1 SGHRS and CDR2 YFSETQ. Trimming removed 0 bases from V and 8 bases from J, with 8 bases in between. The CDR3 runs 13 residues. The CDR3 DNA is TGCGCCAGCAGCTTGGACAGGGCCGAAAAACTGTTTTTT. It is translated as CASSLDRAEKLFF.